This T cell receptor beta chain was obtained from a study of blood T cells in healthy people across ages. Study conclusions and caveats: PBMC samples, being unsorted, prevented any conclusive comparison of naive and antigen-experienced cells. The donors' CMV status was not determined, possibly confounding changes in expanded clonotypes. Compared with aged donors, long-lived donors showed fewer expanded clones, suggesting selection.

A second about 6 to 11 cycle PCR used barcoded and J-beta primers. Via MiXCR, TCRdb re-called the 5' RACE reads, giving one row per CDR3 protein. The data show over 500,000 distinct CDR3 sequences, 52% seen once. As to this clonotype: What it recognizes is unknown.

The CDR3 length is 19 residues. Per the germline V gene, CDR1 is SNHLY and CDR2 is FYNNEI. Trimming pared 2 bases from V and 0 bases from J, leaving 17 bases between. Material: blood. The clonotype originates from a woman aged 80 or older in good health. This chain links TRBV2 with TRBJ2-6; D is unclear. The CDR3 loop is CASSEQGSAILSGANVLTF. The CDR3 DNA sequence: TGTGCCAGCAGTGAACAAGGGTCAGCAATCCTCTCTGGGGCCAACGTCCTGACTTTC. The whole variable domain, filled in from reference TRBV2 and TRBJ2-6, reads EPEVTQTPSHQVTQMGQEVILRCVPISNHLYFYWYRQILGQKVEFLVSFYNNEISEKSEIFDDQFSVERPDGSNFTLKIRSTKLEDSAMYFCASSEQGSAILSGANVLTFGAGSRLTVL.